This TCR beta chain was observed in a study of shared clonotypes between healthy human individuals. Concerning this clone: The likely explanation is a read error, given a far larger clone one base away. The same CDR3 is also encoded by other DNA sequences in this sample.

TCRdb's copy holds only in-frame clones and misses some; the assay was immunoSEQ multiplex PCR. The repertoire holds approximately 940,000 clones, around 80% seen once, with roughly 1.5% in the top ten. All donors were healthy HIV-negative adults lacking recent acute infections or vaccinations. The V end was cut by 2 bases, the J end by 7 bases, with 8 bases between. The CDR3 sequence is 12 residues long. Germline-derived CDR1 and CDR2 are ENHRY and SYGVKD. This clonotype was sampled from a man aged 18 to 30 in good health. The sample comprised memory CD4+ T cells sorted from blood. Noted subset: CD45RA-negative fraction. V is TRBV10-3 and J is TRBJ1-1, with D possibly TRBD1 on 5 matching bases. The CDR3 protein is CAISEGADEAFF. In nucleotides, the CDR3 is TGTGCCATCAGTGAGGGGGCAGATGAAGCTTTCTTT.